The 29 T cell receptor beta chains below come from one sample, sequenced in a study of shared clonotypes between healthy human individuals. Libraries were prepared by immunoSEQ multiplex PCR; TCRdb keeps only in-frame clonotypes and omits some of them. The table lists about 680,000 clones, 72% of them singletons. The specimen was memory CD4+ T cells sorted from blood. The subset is: CD45RA-negative fraction. Receptors were obtained from a young woman in good health.

The chain links TRBV5-1 to TRBJ1-1; 8 bases are a match to TRBD1. The CDR3 runs to 12 residues. With 4 bases clipped from V and 8 bases from J, the junction kept 4 bases outside the gene matches. Germline CDR1 reads SGHRS; CDR2 reads YFSETQ. For the CDR3, the DNA is TGCGCCAGCAGCCTGAGACAGGGGGAAGCTTTCTTT. Its protein product is CASSLRQGEAFF.

The chain combines TRBV2 with TRBJ1-2, with no clear D. This CDR3 contains 12 residues. Germline V gives CDR1 SNHLY, CDR2 FYNNEI. The V gene lost 5 bases and the J gene lost 8 bases, with 12 bases spanning the gap. CDR3 residues: CASSPGNVGYTF. CDR3 DNA sequence: TGTGCCAGCAGTCCTGGGAATGTCGGCTACACCTTC.

As for this clone: This sample includes further DNA sequences coding for the same CDR3. The chain carries TRBV5-1 and TRBJ2-1; D remains ambiguous. Germline CDR1 SGHRS, CDR2 YFSETQ. The CDR3 covers 11 residues. V lost 0 bases, J lost 9 bases, and 4 bases lay in between. CDR3 loop: CASSLDREQFF. In DNA, the CDR3 is TGCGCCAGCAGCTTGGACCGTGAGCAGTTCTTC.

The table lists this clone with a count of one. The V call is TRBV5-4, the J call TRBJ2-2; 7 nucleotides agree with TRBD1. The CDR3 has 17 residues. With 4 bases clipped from V and 0 bases from J, the junction kept 9 bases outside the gene matches. CDR1 is SGHNT, CDR2 YYREEE, per germline (reference sequence). CDR3 sequence reads: CASSAPGQLTNTGELFF. The CDR3 coding sequence is TGTGCCAGCAGCGCACCGGGACAGCTAACGAACACCGGGGAGCTGTTTTTT.

This chain joins TRBV27 and TRBJ1-4; D unclear. Trimming took off 5 bases at V and 6 bases at J, with 7 bases between the two ends. The CDR3 is 12 residues long. CDR1 and CDR2 (germline): MNHEY, SMNVEV (reference sequence). The CDR3 nucleotides read TGTGCCAGCAGTAGTACGGATGAAAAACTGTTTTTT. This codes for CASSSTDEKLFF.

V and J are TRBV14 and TRBJ2-2; D is unresolved. The CDR3 consists of 16 residues. CDR1 and CDR2 from the germline V gene are SGHDN and FVKESK. The V end lost 1 base, the J end lost 8 bases, and 17 bases lay between the germline ends. In DNA, the CDR3 is TGTGCCAGCAGCCAAGCACGGTTTATGAGTTGGGGGGAGCTGTTTTTT. This translates into CASSQARFMSWGELFF.

The chain couples TRBV10-3 to TRBJ1-1; D is possibly TRBD1 (6 bases). The V gene's germline CDR1 is ENHRY and CDR2 SYGVKD. V was clipped by 6 bases and J by 6 bases, with 14 bases between them. The CDR3 contains 13 residues. The CDR3 DNA sequence: TGTGCCATCAGGGACCCCGGGGGCCCTGAAGCTTTCTTT. Translation: CAIRDPGGPEAFF.

The table lists this clone with a count of one. The chain has TRBV7-9 and TRBJ2-5; TRBD2 might be the D (6 bases). The length of the CDR3 is 14 residues. V was cut by 1 base and J by 3 bases, with 9 bases left in between. Per germline, CDR1 SEHNR and CDR2 FQNEAQ (reference sequence). CDR3 in amino acids: CASSLGSGEETQYF. The CDR3 DNA is TGTGCCAGCAGCTTAGGTAGCGGAGAAGAGACCCAGTACTTC.

This chain connects TRBV5-6 to TRBJ2-7, with 8 positions matching TRBD1. The V segment lost 5 bases and the J segment 3 bases; nucleotides outside the gene matches: 10. From germline, CDR1 is SGHDT and CDR2 YYEEEE. The CDR3 is made up of 15 amino acids. In nucleotides, the CDR3 is TGTGCCAGCAGGGGTTCGAGGACAGGGCTCTACGAGCAGTACTTC. This codes for CASRGSRTGLYEQYF.

The rearrangement links TRBV6-5 to TRBJ2-7, with 8 nucleotides matching TRBD2. V gave up 7 bases and J gave up 6 bases; unmatched junction bases: 14. Germline CDR1 and CDR2: MNHEY and SVGAGI. The CDR3 spans 15 residues. This chain's CDR3 is CASTPPGSGSREQYF. CDR3 in DNA: TGTGCCAGCACCCCTCCGGGAAGCGGGAGTCGCGAGCAGTACTTC.

Only a few counts were recorded for this clone. The chain uses TRBV5-1 and TRBJ1-2, with D possibly being TRBD1 (5 bases). This CDR3 has 16 residues. Germline V gives CDR1 SGHRS, CDR2 YFSETQ. Trimming removed 4 bases at V and 0 bases at J, with 16 bases between. CDR3 coding DNA: TGCGCCAGCAGCCGGACCCCGACAGCTACTAACTATGGCTACACCTTC. Translation: CASSRTPTATNYGYTF. Drawing the rest from reference TRBV5-1 and TRBJ1-2, the complete variable domain is KAGVTQTPRYLIKTRGQQVTLSCSPISGHRSVSWYQQTPGQGLQFLFEYFSETQRNKGNFPGRFSGRQFSNSRSEMNVSTLELGDSALYLCASSRTPTATNYGYTFGSGTRLTVV.

The gene calls are TRBV5-1 and TRBJ1-1, with D uncertain. V gave up 5 bases and J gave up 0 bases, with 8 bases separating them. This CDR3 region has 13 residues. The germline V gene has CDR1 SGHRS and CDR2 YFSETQ. CDR3 protein: CASRIQVNTEAFF. CDR3 sequence (DNA): TGCGCCAGCAGGATTCAGGTGAACACTGAAGCTTTCTTT.

V gene TRBV19 combines with J gene TRBJ2-2; the D is unclear. Germline loops: CDR1 LNHDA, CDR2 SQIVND (reference sequence). The germline V and J ends were trimmed by 1 base and 2 bases, with 8 bases remaining between them. The CDR3 covers 15 residues. This CDR3 is CASSIGHLNTGELFF. The CDR3 DNA follows: TGTGCCAGTAGTATAGGGCACCTCAACACCGGGGAGCTGTTTTTT.

The rearrangement links TRBV6-1 to TRBJ1-2; 7 bases are shared with TRBD1. The CDR3 contains 14 residues. With V trimmed by 6 bases and J by 2 bases, 6 bases remained unmatched. Germline-derived CDR1 and CDR2 are MNHNS and SASEGT. CDR3 in amino acids: CASRQTGLNYGYTF. CDR3 DNA: TGTGCCAGCAGGCAGACAGGGCTAAACTATGGCTACACCTTC.

This clone was detected only once. This sequence joins TRBV5-1 and TRBJ1-1; maybe TRBD1 (5 bases). CDR1 SGHRS and CDR2 YFSETQ come from the germline V gene. The CDR3 has 14 residues. Trimming left V 4 bases short and J 1 base short, with 11 bases between. As DNA, the CDR3 is TGCGCCAGCAGCGCACATACAGGGAACACTGAAGCTTTCTTT. Amino acid sequence: CASSAHTGNTEAFF. The full variable domain, rest sourced from reference TRBV5-1 and TRBJ1-1, is KAGVTQTPRYLIKTRGQQVTLSCSPISGHRSVSWYQQTPGQGLQFLFEYFSETQRNKGNFPGRFSGRQFSNSRSEMNVSTLELGDSALYLCASSAHTGNTEAFFGQGTRLTVV.

The V and J genes are TRBV18 and TRBJ2-3, with TRBD2 matching over 14 bases. The CDR3 has 19 residues. With V trimmed by 6 bases and J by 5 bases, 16 bases remained unmatched. The germline V gene encodes CDR1 KGHSH and CDR2 LQKENI. The DNA for the CDR3 is TGTGCCAGCTCCCCGGGGACTAGCGGGAGAAGGCCGCGGGAAGATACGCAGTATTTT. Amino acids: CASSPGTSGRRPREDTQYF. Variable domain in full (rest from reference TRBV18 and TRBJ2-3): NAGVMQNPRHLVRRRGQEARLRCSPMKGHSHVYWYRQLPEEGLKFMVYLQKENIIDESGMPKERFSAEFPKEGPSILRIQQVVRGDSAAYFCASSPGTSGRRPREDTQYFGPGTRLTVL.

The chain couples TRBV9 to TRBJ2-3; 9 positions agree with TRBD2. The CDR3 extends over 15 amino acids. Germline CDR1 and CDR2: SGDLS and YYNGEE. V gave up 2 bases and J gave up 4 bases; unmatched junction bases: 5. The CDR3: CASSVSGSGADTQYF. DNA of the CDR3: TGTGCCAGCAGCGTTAGCGGGAGTGGGGCAGATACGCAGTATTTT.

This clone has only one observation. The chain has TRBV4-1 and TRBJ2-3; D remains unclear. Germline loops: CDR1 MGHRA, CDR2 YSYEKL. V was shortened by 1 base and J by 2 bases, with 10 bases between the two germline ends. This CDR3 has 15 amino acids. CDR3 residues: CASSQGWGVTDTQYF. Written as DNA, the CDR3 is TGCGCCAGCAGCCAAGGTTGGGGTGTCACAGATACGCAGTATTTT.

This clone occurred a few times. The chain uses TRBV18 and TRBJ2-7, with D perhaps TRBD1 (6 bases). Trimming took 4 bases from V and 6 from J, leaving 19 bases between them. Germline lookup yields CDR1 KGHSH and CDR2 LQKENI. The CDR3 has 15 residues. The CDR3 DNA sequence: TGTGCCAGCTCACTAAGGACAGAGGCCTATGGCGAGCAGTACTTC. Its translation: CASSLRTEAYGEQYF. Using reference TRBV18 and TRBJ2-7 for the parts outside the CDR3, the full variable domain is NAGVMQNPRHLVRRRGQEARLRCSPMKGHSHVYWYRQLPEEGLKFMVYLQKENIIDESGMPKERFSAEFPKEGPSILRIQQVVRGDSAAYFCASSLRTEAYGEQYFGPGTRLTVT.

This rearrangement joins TRBV27 to TRBJ2-7; 10 positions agree with TRBD1. Per germline, CDR1 MNHEY and CDR2 SMNVEV (reference sequence). The trim removed 4 bases at V and 4 bases at J, leaving 7 bases unmatched. This CDR3 has 15 amino acids. CDR3 DNA sequence: TGTGCCAGCAGTTCGCCGGGACAGGGGTCTTACGAGCAGTACTTC. Translating gives CASSSPGQGSYEQYF.

The chain links TRBV11-1 to TRBJ2-1; D gene ambiguous. V was clipped by 1 base and J by 7 bases, with 11 bases between them. Germline CDR1 reads SGHAT; CDR2 reads FQDESV (reference sequence). This CDR3 has 14 amino acids. The CDR3 DNA sequence: TGTGCCAGCAGCTTAGAACCCACGCGGAATGAGCAGTTCTTC. It encodes CASSLEPTRNEQFF.

This clone has a handful of counts. The chain recombines TRBV28 with TRBJ2-7; 9 nucleotides agree with TRBD1. The CDR3 is 14 amino acids. With 6 bases clipped from V and 3 bases from J, the junction kept 6 bases outside the gene matches. Germline assignment: CDR1 MDHEN and CDR2 SYDVKM. The CDR3 bases are TGTGCCAGCAGCTCTGGACAGGGGTACTACGAGCAGTACTTC. Protein sequence: CASSSGQGYYEQYF.

The J gene is TRBJ2-3, the V gene TRBV18; 8 bases match TRBD2. Germline CDR1 KGHSH, CDR2 LQKENI. V was clipped by 5 bases and J by 4 bases; unmatched bases: 8. The CDR3 is made up of 15 amino acids. In nucleotides, the CDR3 is TGTGCCAGCTCAGAAGAGCGGGGGATGGCAGATACGCAGTATTTT. This gives the protein CASSEERGMADTQYF.

The chain links TRBV2 to TRBJ2-3; D perhaps matches TRBD2 (5 bases). Germline CDR1 and CDR2: SNHLY and FYNNEI. This CDR3 comprises 14 residues. The V and J ends lost 8 bases and 0 bases respectively, with 12 bases between them. The CDR3 is CASVAITSTDTQYF. The CDR3 bases are TGTGCCAGCGTAGCGATTACTAGCACAGATACGCAGTATTTT.

The chain combines TRBV2 with TRBJ1-1; D is unclear. The germline V and J ends were trimmed by 6 bases and 1 base, with 6 bases remaining between them. The CDR3 consists of 12 residues. The V gene's germline CDR1 is SNHLY and CDR2 FYNNEI. The chain's CDR3 is CASRPENTEAFF. The CDR3 coding sequence is TGTGCCAGCAGACCGGAGAACACTGAAGCTTTCTTT.

DNA of the CDR3: TGTGCCAGCACTCAACCCTGGGCCTCTGGAAACACCATATATTTT. Encoded protein: CASTQPWASGNTIYF. The chain couples TRBV7-8 to TRBJ1-3; no clear D. The CDR3 loop spans 15 amino acids. The germline V gene encodes CDR1 SGHVS and CDR2 FQNEAQ. Trimming left V 7 bases short and J 0 bases short, with 13 bases between.

The chain carries TRBV4-1 and TRBJ2-7; TRBD2 matches at 14 bases. J lost 5 bases, V lost 5 bases, and 8 bases had no gene match. The CDR3 spans 16 residues. Germline CDR1 reads MGHRA; CDR2 reads YSYEKL. DNA for the CDR3: TGCGCCAGCAGCTTCGGGACTAGCGGGAGAATCCACGAGCAGTACTTC. Protein product: CASSFGTSGRIHEQYF.

This clone was counted a few times. CDR3 coding DNA: TGTGCCAGCAGCTTGGGTTTACGGGAGGTTAAAGAGGGGGAGCTGTTTTTT. Protein sequence: CASSLGLREVKEGELFF. The genes are TRBV11-2 and TRBJ2-2, with 7 bases aligning to TRBD2. With 3 bases clipped from V and 8 bases from J, the junction kept 15 bases outside the gene matches. CDR3 length equals 17 residues. Germline V gene sequence: CDR1 SGHAT, CDR2 FQNNGV.

The table lists this clone with a count of one. The chain uses TRBV18 and TRBJ1-1, with D maybe TRBD1 (6 bases). This CDR3 comprises 14 residues. Trimming stripped 5 bases from V and 0 bases from J, with 10 bases between. Germline V gene lookup returns CDR1 KGHSH and CDR2 LQKENI. The CDR3 DNA sequence: TGTGCCAGCTCAGCGCAGGGGATGAACACTGAAGCTTTCTTT. Protein sequence: CASSAQGMNTEAFF.